This TCR beta chain was identified during a study of blood T cell repertoires in COVID-19. Background on the study: Sites across the United States, Italy and Spain contributed samples from acute and convalescent COVID-19. T cells, B-cell-depleted T cells, or PBMCs supplied cDNA or gDNA.

Original methodology: Amplifying reference gene primers gave estimates of nucleated cell counts. The repertoire was sequenced with immunoSEQ multiplex PCR; TCRdb's copy has only in-frame clones and lacks some. From that table come the V and J calls and clone size; the DNA was used to work out D and trimming. The sample lists roughly 52,000 clones; more than 70% were seen once. There are 11 residues in the CDR3. Trimming left V 8 bases short and J 2 bases short, with 4 bases between. From germline, CDR1 is MNHEY and CDR2 SVGAGI. This sequence originates from a human donor in a cohort sampled during active COVID-19. The chain couples TRBV6-5 to TRBJ2-1; no clear D. The sequenced sample consisted of peripheral blood. The CDR3 region is CASAAYNEQFF. In nucleotides, the CDR3 is TGTGCCAGCGCGGCCTACAATGAGCAGTTCTTC.